A single sample is the source of the 20 T cell receptor beta chains below, sequenced in a study of metastatic and nonmetastatic thyroid tumors (dated by TCRdb to the early 2020s). Library creation used PCR. Sequencing instrument: Illumina HiSeq 4000. TCRdb redid the processing of the public reads, applying fastp at Q25 and MiXCR, and retained in-frame beta chains. For this sample the table gives 10,000 to 13,000 clones, of which around 40% were detected only once. The ten largest clonotypes hold less than 20% of the sample. No patient had received any treatment before thyroid surgery. The sample taken for sequencing was tumor tissue. These receptors all stem from a female donor with papillary thyroid cancer or a benign thyroid nodule (not recorded which). Some clones in this sample may be carry-over from other donors' samples.

As to this clone: Other DNA variants within this sample encode the same CDR3. The rearrangement links TRBV6-1 to TRBJ2-1; 7 positions match TRBD1. The CDR3 spans 15 residues. Germline CDR1 is MNHNS and CDR2 is SASEGT. The V gene end was trimmed by 8 bases and the J gene end by 7 bases; junction bases not matched to a gene: 14. The CDR3 protein is CASDRQGSKGNEQFF. CDR3 coding DNA: TGTGCCAGCGATAGACAGGGAAGTAAGGGAAATGAGCAGTTCTTC.

This clone came up once. The chain recombines TRBV11-1 with TRBJ1-1, with 8 bases lining up with TRBD1. CDR3 length: 17 residues. CDR1 and CDR2 (germline): SGHAT, FQDESV (reference sequence). The V gene end was trimmed by 3 bases and the J gene end by 4 bases; junction bases not matched to a gene: 13. The CDR3 reads CASSLLGQGAWFTEAFF. As DNA, the CDR3 is TGTGCCAGCAGCTTGCTCGGGCAGGGGGCCTGGTTCACTGAAGCTTTCTTT.

The chain employs TRBV7-2 and TRBJ2-1; D may be TRBD2 (6 bases). The germline V gene has CDR1 SGHTA and CDR2 FQGNSA. Trimming stripped 6 bases from V and 9 bases from J, with 12 bases between. This CDR3 has 12 residues. This CDR3 reads CASRQTRREQFF. DNA of the CDR3: TGTGCCAGCAGACAGACTAGGCGTGAGCAGTTCTTC.

The rearrangement links TRBV6-1 to TRBJ2-3; D is uncertain. Trimming took 1 base from V and 5 from J, leaving 7 bases between them. Germline V gene sequence: CDR1 MNHNS, CDR2 SASEGT. This CDR3 region has 13 residues. CDR3 amino acids: CASSEVEKDTQYF. The CDR3 DNA reads as TGTGCCAGCAGTGAAGTAGAGAAAGATACGCAGTATTTT.

The chain uses TRBV12-3 or TRBV12-4 and TRBJ2-1, with D possibly being TRBD1 (6 bases). The V gene lost 5 bases and the J gene lost 7 bases, with 18 bases spanning the gap. The CDR3 has 15 residues. CDR3 in amino acids: CASSPGGPRGNEQFF. As DNA, the CDR3 is TGTGCCAGCAGTCCCGGAGGCCCCAGGGGTAATGAGCAGTTCTTC.

The chain is built from TRBV11-2 and TRBJ1-2, with TRBD1 matching over 7 bases. V lost 4 bases, J lost 3 bases, and 2 bases stayed unmatched. Germline V gene data show CDR1 as SGHAT and CDR2 as FQNNGV. The CDR3 spans 13 residues. This CDR3 reads CASSSQGDYGYTF. As DNA, the CDR3 is TGTGCCAGCAGCTCCCAGGGGGACTATGGCTACACCTTC.

This rearrangement joins TRBV5-1 to TRBJ2-7; 12 bases map to TRBD1. The CDR3 covers 15 residues. From germline, CDR1 is SGHRS and CDR2 YFSETQ. Trimming took 4 bases from V and 2 from J; bases not matched to a gene: 4. CDR3 sequence: CASSLGTGGTYEQYF. CDR3 nucleotide sequence: TGCGCCAGCAGCCTAGGGACAGGGGGCACCTACGAGCAGTACTTC.

In its sample, this clone was seen a few times. The chain carries TRBV12-3 or TRBV12-4 and TRBJ1-2; TRBD1 matches at 11 bases. V lost 3 bases and J lost 5; bases outside the gene matches: 5. CDR3 length: 15 amino acids. The CDR3 reads CASSFGGTGGYGYTF. The DNA for the CDR3 is TGTGCCAGCAGTTTTGGTGGGACAGGGGGTTATGGCTACACCTTC.

DNA for the CDR3: TGTGCCAGCAGTTACTCTGAGGGCCAGGGTAGGGGGGAGACCCAGTACTTC. It codes for CASSYSEGQGRGETQYF. The chain carries TRBV28 and TRBJ2-5, with D perhaps TRBD1 (6 bases). The germline CDR1 and CDR2 sequences are MDHEN and SYDVKM. This CDR3 is 17 amino acids long. With 4 bases removed from V and 5 bases from J, the gap between germline ends came to 23 bases.

The chain has TRBV6-1 and TRBJ2-6, with 10 bases aligning to TRBD1. This CDR3 has 16 amino acids. Germline CDR1 MNHNS, CDR2 SASEGT. V was pared by 7 bases and J by 2 bases, with 5 bases of the junction left unmatched. CDR3: CASKKTGGTGANVLTF. Written as DNA, the CDR3 is TGTGCCAGCAAAAAGACAGGGGGCACTGGGGCCAACGTCCTGACTTTC.

This clone occurred many times. The chain links TRBV28 to TRBJ2-1; D gene unclear. CDR3 size: 14 residues. Between the trimmed V and J ends, which lost 2 bases and 11 bases, there was a span of 16 bases. Per the germline V gene, CDR1 is MDHEN and CDR2 is SYDVKM. The DNA of the CDR3 is TGTGCCAGCAGTTTAGCGCTCTCGGACCCACAGCAGTTCTTC. It encodes CASSLALSDPQQFF.

This clone is large within its sample. This chain uses TRBV12-3 or TRBV12-4 with TRBJ2-6, with TRBD2 matching over 7 bases. V trimming: 3 bases; J trimming: 0 bases; junction bases outside the gene matches: 2. CDR3 length equals 16 residues. For the CDR3, the DNA is TGTGCCAGCAGTTTCACGGGGGGCTCTGGGGCCAACGTCCTGACTTTC. Its protein is CASSFTGGSGANVLTF.

This clone turned up a few times. Other DNA variants within this sample encode the same CDR3. The V call is TRBV28, the J call TRBJ2-2; D not certain. The CDR3 is 18 amino acids. Trimming cost V 10 bases and J 2 bases, with 26 bases left between them. Germline CDR1 reads MDHEN; CDR2 reads SYDVKM. The DNA for the CDR3 is TGTGCCACCTTCCCCAGGATGCGCCAAGCCGCCAACACCGGGGAGCTGTTTTTT. Translated, it gives CATFPRMRQAANTGELFF.

This clone was seen once. The rearrangement links TRBV5-1 to TRBJ1-1; a possible D gene is TRBD1 (6 bases). This CDR3 region has 13 residues. The germline V gene has CDR1 SGHRS and CDR2 YFSETQ. With 4 bases removed from V and 1 base from J, the gap between germline ends came to 8 bases. Here the CDR3 DNA reads TGCGCCAGCAGCGCACAGGGGAACACTGAAGCTTTCTTT. Translating it yields CASSAQGNTEAFF.

This chain joins TRBV5-1 and TRBJ1-3; perhaps TRBD1 as D (5 bases). This CDR3 comprises 16 residues. Trimming removed 4 bases from V and 0 bases from J, with 14 bases in between. Germline assignment: CDR1 SGHRS and CDR2 YFSETQ. The CDR3 sequence: CASSTGAARSGNTIYF. CDR3 nucleotide sequence: TGCGCCAGCAGCACTGGGGCAGCCCGCTCTGGAAACACCATATATTTT. The full variable domain, with the rest looked up from reference TRBV5-1 and TRBJ1-3, is KAGVTQTPRYLIKTRGQQVTLSCSPISGHRSVSWYQQTPGQGLQFLFEYFSETQRNKGNFPGRFSGRQFSNSRSEMNVSTLELGDSALYLCASSTGAARSGNTIYFGEGSWLTVV.

This clone has only a few counts. This sequence joins TRBV6-4 and TRBJ2-2; no reliable D call. Trimming pared 5 bases from V and 5 bases from J, leaving 12 bases between. Germline CDR1 and CDR2: MRHNA and SNTAGT. This CDR3 has 14 residues. The CDR3 spells CASSLATATGELFF. In nucleotides, the CDR3 is TGTGCCAGCAGTCTCGCCACAGCGACCGGGGAGCTGTTTTTT.

This clone was seen a few times. The chain couples TRBV15 to TRBJ2-7; D is unresolved. Trimming removed 0 bases at V and 0 bases at J, with 6 bases between. The CDR3 runs 14 residues. Germline V lookup: CDR1 LNHNV, CDR2 YYDKDF (reference sequence). CDR3 in amino acids: CATSRDHLSYEQYF. Written as DNA, the CDR3 is TGTGCCACCAGCAGAGATCATCTCTCCTACGAGCAGTACTTC. The full variable domain, with the rest looked up from reference TRBV15 and TRBJ2-7, is DAMVIQNPRYQVTQFGKPVTLSCSQTLNHNVMYWYQQKSSQAPKLLFHYYDKDFNNEADTPDNFQSRRPNTSFCFLDIRSPGLGDTAMYLCATSRDHLSYEQYFGPGTRLTVT.

This chain uses TRBV4-2 with TRBJ2-1; D is unclear. Trimming pared 3 bases from V and 2 bases from J, leaving 17 bases between. CDR1 LGHNA and CDR2 YNFKEQ come from the germline V gene. The CDR3 consists of 17 residues. CDR3 in DNA: TGTGCCAGCAGCCAGGCATCCCGGGCCAACCCCTACAATGAGCAGTTCTTC. Its protein is CASSQASRANPYNEQFF.

This clone was picked up one time. The chain has TRBV30 and TRBJ1-4; D unclear. Germline CDR1 is GTSNPN and CDR2 is SVGIG (reference sequence). The CDR3 has 11 residues. V was clipped by 4 bases and J by 4 bases, with 4 bases between them. CDR3 residues: CAWTDNEKLFF. CDR3 nucleotides: TGTGCCTGGACGGATAATGAAAAACTGTTTTTT.

This clone turned up a few times. The chain carries TRBV12-3 or TRBV12-4 and TRBJ2-1; D is ambiguous. Trimming removed 8 bases at V and 5 bases at J, with 10 bases between. This CDR3 has 12 residues. This chain's CDR3 is CASRYSNNEQFF. In nucleotides, the CDR3 is TGTGCCAGCCGGTATAGCAACAATGAGCAGTTCTTC.